This TCR beta chain appears in the sequencing data of a study of blood T cells in healthy people across ages. V was shortened by 6 bases and J by 0 bases, with 12 bases between the two germline ends. The CDR3 has 15 amino acids. Germline CDR1 reads MNHEY; CDR2 reads SVGAGI. Concerning this clonotype: The antigen is unknown.

Study conclusions and caveats: Estimated diversity across one million T cells was deemed an underestimate.

Combining a sample-barcoded 5' primer with a J-beta primer mix, a second PCR ran for roughly 7 to 12 cycles. TCRdb independently ran MiXCR on the 5' RACE reads; one entry per CDR3 protein. The sample has around 1.5 million distinct CDR3 sequences, about 43% seen once. This receptor was identified in a woman aged 18-35 years in good health. The genes are TRBV6-5 and TRBJ1-5, with no clear D. Sequencing input: blood. The CDR3 coding sequence is TGTGCCAGCAGGAGCGCGGGCGATAGCAATCAGCCCCAGCATTTT. Amino acids: CASRSAGDSNQPQHF.